The present TCR beta chain was sequenced within a study of early T cells in non-severe SARS-CoV-2 infection. Whole-study context: With bulk RNA from unsorted whole blood as input, sequencing yielded unpaired chains. Points from the study as a whole: Private and CD4 specificities were missed by VDJdb matching, which favored anti-spike CD8 responses.

This CDR3 contains 18 residues. Trimming pared 1 base from V and 0 bases from J, leaving 18 bases between. CDR1 and CDR2 (germline): SGHNT, YENEEA. This clonotype was found many times. Its antigen is unidentified. Attachment of unique molecular identifiers to individual cDNA molecules was performed. TCRdb reprocessed the 5' RACE reads via MiXCR and lists one record per CDR3 protein. The sample includes tens of thousands of distinct CDR3 sequences, 5% to 6% seen only once; the top ten take 14%. Here the sequenced sample was whole blood, taken at baseline. The clonotype originates from an adult who was a healthcare worker with PCR-confirmed SARS-CoV-2 infection or an uninfected control (not recorded which). V and J are TRBV11-3 and TRBJ1-2; D possibly corresponds to TRBD1 (5 bases). Written as DNA, the CDR3 is TGTGCCAGCAGCTTAGGGGGATGCAGGAAGGGGCCTAACTATGGCTACACCTTC. Its translation: CASSLGGCRKGPNYGYTF.